These 31 T cell receptor beta chains were sequenced from one sample in a study of blood T cell repertoires in COVID-19. Measured with immunoSEQ multiplex PCR; TCRdb has only the in-frame clones, and not every one. This table has about 200,000 clones, approximately 90% appearing once. The sequenced sample was PBMCs or T cells enriched from blood (not recorded which). The receptor source for this set is a woman in her twenties or thirties who had recovered from COVID-19.

The chain is built from TRBV19 and TRBJ2-1; 8 bases agree with TRBD2. With 5 bases clipped from V and 5 bases from J, the junction kept 11 bases outside the gene matches. Germline CDR1 reads LNHDA; CDR2 reads SQIVND (reference sequence). The CDR3 is made up of 16 amino acids. Here the CDR3 DNA reads TGTGCCAGTAGTTTCCTAAGCGGGAGTCGGAACAATGAGCAGTTCTTC. Protein product: CASSFLSGSRNNEQFF.

The rearrangement joins TRBV9 to TRBJ2-1; a possible D gene is TRBD2 (6 bases). The CDR3 is 16 residues long. V lost 3 bases to trimming and J lost 0 bases, with 13 bases between them. Germline assignment: CDR1 SGDLS and CDR2 YYNGEE. Written as DNA, the CDR3 is TGTGCCAGCAGCGAAATAGCGGTAAGCTCCTACAATGAGCAGTTCTTC. It translates to CASSEIAVSSYNEQFF.

V is TRBV4-2 and J is TRBJ2-1, with TRBD2 identical over 8 bases. The CDR3 is 19 residues long. After removal of 0 bases from V and 5 bases from J, the junction contained 15 bases not matched to a gene. Germline V gene sequence: CDR1 LGHNA, CDR2 YNFKEQ. The CDR3 DNA reads TGTGCCAGCAGCCAAGATGTGTATGGTAACGGGGGGGTCGACAATGAGCAGTTCTTC. As protein: CASSQDVYGNGGVDNEQFF.

This chain links TRBV5-4 with TRBJ2-5; the D gene is possibly TRBD1 (5 bases). This CDR3 spans 15 amino acids. V lost 2 bases and J 0 bases, leaving 11 bases between the germline ends. Germline CDR1 reads SGHNT; CDR2 reads YYREEE (reference sequence). The CDR3 DNA reads as TGTGCCAGCAGCTTCCCCGAAGGGGACCAAGAGACCCAGTACTTC. It yields the protein CASSFPEGDQETQYF.

This clone has a single count. The gene calls are TRBV6-2 or TRBV6-3 and TRBJ1-5; D not certain. The CDR3 is made up of 12 amino acids. V dropped 5 bases and J dropped 3 bases, with 5 bases sitting between them. From germline, CDR1 is MNHEY and CDR2 SVGEGT. The CDR3 DNA sequence: TGTGCCAGCAGTCTTTCCAATCAGCCCCAGCATTTT. This gives the protein CASSLSNQPQHF.

This clone was detected once. The rearrangement uses TRBV5-1 and TRBJ1-1, with D tentatively TRBD1 (6 bases). The germline V gene has CDR1 SGHRS and CDR2 YFSETQ. V was shortened by 5 bases and J by 1 base, with 18 bases between the two germline ends. CDR3 size: 16 residues. The CDR3 is CASSLGQTGSNTEAFF. As DNA, the CDR3 is TGCGCCAGCAGTTTAGGACAGACTGGTTCGAACACTGAAGCTTTCTTT.

This sequence joins TRBV11-2 and TRBJ2-7; the D gene is possibly TRBD2 (7 bases). This CDR3 is built from 18 residues. The V gene lost 1 base and the J gene lost 3 bases, with 22 bases spanning the gap. CDR1 and CDR2 (germline): SGHAT, FQNNGV. The CDR3 bases are TGTGCCAGCAGCTTAGGTCAGTGGGGGCAGCGGGGTTACTACGAGCAGTACTTC. Amino acids: CASSLGQWGQRGYYEQYF.

This chain joins TRBV5-1 and TRBJ2-1; no clear D gene. Trimming shortened V by 0 bases and J by 8 bases, and 15 bases separated the two germline ends. Germline lookup yields CDR1 SGHRS and CDR2 YFSETQ. The CDR3 covers 15 residues. The CDR3 coding sequence is TGCGCCAGCAGCTTGGAGGTATCGAAGCAGGATGAGCAGTTCTTC. Translated, it gives CASSLEVSKQDEQFF.

This chain connects TRBV24-1 to TRBJ2-7, with D perhaps matching TRBD1 (6 bases). The ends were cut back, 3 bases at V and 2 bases at J, with 16 bases in the middle. This CDR3 has 16 amino acids. Germline assignment: CDR1 KGHDR and CDR2 SFDVKD. The CDR3 is CATSDTGQRNTYEQYF. The CDR3 coding sequence is TGTGCCACCAGTGATACCGGACAGAGGAACACCTACGAGCAGTACTTC.

This sequence joins TRBV6-5 and TRBJ1-5, with TRBD1 matching 8 bases. Germline values: CDR1 MNHEY, CDR2 SVGAGI. With V trimmed by 6 bases and J by 10 bases, 8 bases remained unmatched. The length of the CDR3 is 13 residues. The CDR3 region is CASSGTGNRPQHF. The CDR3 region has the DNA TGTGCCAGCAGCGGGACAGGAAACCGCCCCCAGCATTTT.

The V gene is TRBV3-1 (or the pseudogene TRBV3-2), the J gene TRBJ1-2; possible D gene TRBD1, 6 bases. V was trimmed by 6 bases and J by 6 bases, leaving 17 bases between them. CDR3 length equals 14 residues. Germline CDR1 and CDR2: LGHDT and YNNKEL (reference sequence). CDR3: CASSLAAGGHGYTF. For the CDR3, the DNA is TGTGCCAGCAGTCTCGCGGCGGGGGGGCATGGCTACACCTTC.

This sequence joins TRBV7-3 and TRBJ2-7; 7 nucleotides align to TRBD2. The CDR3 consists of 14 residues. Germline loops: CDR1 SGHTA, CDR2 FQGTGA. V shed 5 bases and J 2 bases; nucleotides not matched to a gene: 6. CDR3 bases: TGTGCCAGCAGCCCTAGCGGTCAGACCTACGAGCAGTACTTC. It codes for CASSPSGQTYEQYF.

Only one count was recorded for this clone. The V and J genes are TRBV5-1 and TRBJ2-1; 7 bases align to TRBD2. The J segment lost 7 bases and the V segment lost 0 bases, leaving 4 bases of the junction unmatched. Germline lookup yields CDR1 SGHRS and CDR2 YFSETQ. CDR3 length equals 14 residues. CDR3 protein: CASSLAGGRNEQFF. The DNA of the CDR3 is TGCGCCAGCAGCTTGGCGGGGGGAAGGAATGAGCAGTTCTTC.

V usage is TRBV12-3 or TRBV12-4 and J usage is TRBJ1-6; D gene unclear. Trimming removed 1 base from V and 6 bases from J, with 4 bases in between. This CDR3 is built from 13 residues. Here the CDR3 reads CASSLESNSPLHF. DNA for the CDR3: TGTGCCAGCAGTTTAGAGAGTAATTCACCCCTCCACTTT.

The chain joins TRBV30 to TRBJ2-3; 8 bases agree with TRBD1. CDR1 GTSNPN and CDR2 SVGIG come from the germline V gene (reference sequence). The CDR3 length is 14 residues. The J segment lost 1 base and the V segment lost 0 bases, leaving 0 bases of the junction unmatched. Here the CDR3 DNA reads TGTGCCTGGAGTGTACAGGGGGGCACAGATACGCAGTATTTT. It is translated as CAWSVQGGTDTQYF.

J is TRBJ1-2 and V is TRBV11-2; a possible D gene is TRBD1 (6 bases). Germline values: CDR1 SGHAT, CDR2 FQNNGV. The CDR3 runs 15 residues. V dropped 1 base and J dropped 3 bases, with 12 bases sitting between them. CDR3 DNA sequence: TGTGCCAGCAGCTTAGTACACGGGACACACTATGGCTACACCTTC. This translates into CASSLVHGTHYGYTF.

The V gene is TRBV11-3, the J gene TRBJ2-1; 7 bases align to TRBD2. Per germline, CDR1 SGHNT and CDR2 YENEEA. The CDR3 runs 17 residues. V lost 5 bases, J lost 7 bases, and 17 bases stayed unmatched. CDR3 protein: CASSVTPGTTLVNEQFF. The CDR3 DNA follows: TGTGCCAGCAGCGTAACCCCCGGGACTACCCTAGTTAATGAGCAGTTCTTC.

The chain links TRBV5-4 to TRBJ1-2, with a tentative D call TRBD1 (6 bases). Trimming stripped 1 base from V and 3 bases from J, with 13 bases between. Germline V lookup: CDR1 SGHNT, CDR2 YYREEE (reference sequence). This CDR3 has 15 amino acids. The CDR3 nucleotides are TGTGCCAGCAGCTTGCGGGGGCGGGGGCACTATGGCTACACCTTC. Translation: CASSLRGRGHYGYTF.

The rearrangement uses TRBV15 and TRBJ2-5; TRBD2 matches 10 bases. Germline CDR1 reads LNHNV; CDR2 reads YYDKDF (reference sequence). The CDR3 totals 17 residues. V lost 3 bases, J lost 1 base, and 8 bases stayed unmatched. The CDR3 DNA follows: TGTGCCACCAGCAGTCTTATAGCGGGAGGAGGCCAAGAGACCCAGTACTTC. Its protein product is CATSSLIAGGGQETQYF.

The chain couples TRBV7-3 to TRBJ2-2, with 7 positions matching TRBD1. CDR1 SGHTA and CDR2 FQGTGA come from the germline V gene. The CDR3 is made up of 17 amino acids. Germline trimming cut 5 bases from V and 4 bases from J; bases unmatched to any gene: 13. CDR3 nucleotides: TGTGCCAGCAGCCGACAGGGCAGCCGGGCTCTCACCGGGGAGCTGTTTTTT. Translation: CASSRQGSRALTGELFF.

The chain carries TRBV5-1 and TRBJ1-4, with D possibly being TRBD1 (6 bases). Between the trimmed V and J ends, which lost 2 bases and 4 bases, there was a span of 9 bases. Germline CDR1 is SGHRS and CDR2 is YFSETQ. The CDR3 length is 14 residues. The CDR3 spells CASSLAGDNEKLFF. CDR3 DNA: TGCGCCAGCAGCTTAGCAGGGGATAATGAAAAACTGTTTTTT.

The chain is built from TRBV5-1 and TRBJ2-5; TRBD1 is a possible D gene (5 bases). This CDR3 spans 17 amino acids. Germline assignment: CDR1 SGHRS and CDR2 YFSETQ. V lost 0 bases to trimming and J lost 1 base, with 16 bases between them. CDR3 residues: CASSLGGGRTFQETQYF. Here the CDR3 DNA reads TGCGCCAGCAGCTTGGGGGGCGGTAGGACCTTCCAAGAGACCCAGTACTTC.

This rearrangement joins TRBV25-1 to TRBJ1-2, with D possibly being TRBD1 (6 bases). The V end was cut by 1 base, the J end by 9 bases, with 12 bases between. The CDR3 length is 13 residues. Germline-derived CDR1 and CDR2 are MGHDK and SYGVNS. The CDR3: CASSESRTASYTF. The DNA for the CDR3 is TGTGCCAGCAGTGAATCAAGGACAGCCAGCTACACCTTC.

This clone was observed a handful of times. V and J are TRBV7-6 and TRBJ2-3; TRBD2 aligns across 9 bases. The CDR3 sequence is 15 residues long. From germline, CDR1 is SGHVS and CDR2 FNYEAQ. The ends lost 3 bases at V and 9 bases at J; junction bases unmatched: 10. The CDR3 loop is CASSFGTSRDGTQYF. The CDR3 coding sequence is TGTGCCAGCAGCTTTGGGACTAGCAGGGATGGAACGCAGTATTTT.

This clone was counted a single time. The chain is built from TRBV4-3 and TRBJ2-1, with 9 bases that match TRBD2. This CDR3 has 16 amino acids. Trimming took 3 bases from V and 2 from J; bases not matched to a gene: 5. Germline V gene data show CDR1 as LGHNA and CDR2 as YSLEER. In DNA, the CDR3 is TGCGCCAGCAGCCACGCCGGGACTAGCCCCTACAATGAGCAGTTCTTC. This encodes CASSHAGTSPYNEQFF.

In this sample, this clone turned up once. V and J are TRBV20-1 and TRBJ2-1; a weak D match, TRBD2 (6 bases). Germline CDR1 and CDR2: DFQATT and SNEGSKA (reference sequence). This CDR3 is built from 11 residues. The CDR3 sequence: CSGGLGNEQFF. The DNA of the CDR3 is TGCAGCGGGGGACTGGGGAATGAGCAGTTCTTC.

The chain recombines TRBV4-3 with TRBJ1-2; a weak D match, TRBD1 (5 bases). CDR1 and CDR2 (germline): LGHNA, YSLEER. Trimming took 4 bases from V and 3 from J, leaving 12 bases between them. This CDR3 is built from 14 residues. The CDR3 loop is CASSPDGAYYGYTF. CDR3 DNA sequence: TGCGCCAGCAGCCCGGATGGGGCTTACTATGGCTACACCTTC.

This clone was seen only a few times. Germline is not matched at one junction end, which may reflect a read error. The chain carries TRBV10-3 and TRBJ1-2; TRBD1 aligns across 8 bases. In germline, CDR1 is ENHRY, CDR2 SYGVKD. The CDR3 totals 12 residues. The CDR3 loop reads CAISDGTGPLDF. The CDR3 nucleotides are TGTGCCATCAGTGACGGGACAGGCCCGCTGGACTTC.

The V call is TRBV27, the J call TRBJ2-7, with 8 bases identical to TRBD2. This CDR3 has 19 amino acids. Trimming removed 5 bases from V and 3 bases from J; junction bases left unmatched: 21. The germline V gene encodes CDR1 MNHEY and CDR2 SMNVEV (reference sequence). The CDR3 DNA reads TGTGCCAGCAGTCACCGCCGGCTAACTAGCGGCGTATCTTACTACGAGCAGTACTTC. Its protein product is CASSHRRLTSGVSYYEQYF.

The chain has TRBV6-2 or TRBV6-3 and TRBJ2-1, with D possibly matching TRBD2 (6 bases). V lost 1 base, J lost 6 bases, and 13 bases lay in between. The CDR3 is made up of 15 amino acids. Germline CDR1 MNHEY, CDR2 SVGEGT. CDR3 DNA: TGTGCCAGCAGTTACTTTGCGGGGCGGATCAATGAGCAGTTCTTC. This encodes CASSYFAGRINEQFF.

This chain uses TRBV3-1 (or the pseudogene TRBV3-2) with TRBJ2-3; D is possibly TRBD2 (5 bases). Germline V gene lookup returns CDR1 LGHDT and CDR2 YNNKEL (reference sequence). V lost 4 bases to trimming and J lost 3 bases, with 14 bases between them. This CDR3 is built from 15 residues. DNA for the CDR3: TGTGCCAGCAGCCCCGGGTTAGCGCGGACAGATACGCAGTATTTT. It translates to CASSPGLARTDTQYF.